This passage covers 25 T cell receptor beta chains from one sample sequenced in a study of blood T cells in healthy people across ages. It was with a sample-barcoded 5' primer and a J-beta primer mix that a second PCR of roughly 6 to 12 cycles was run. TCRdb called the 5' RACE reads again in MiXCR, with one record for every CDR3 protein. Of about 690,000 distinct CDR3 sequences listed, around 38% were seen once; the top ten hold about 32%. Sequencing was done on a sample of blood. The receptor set was obtained from a man older than 75 in good health.

This clonotype was seen a handful of times. The V call is TRBV4-3, the J call TRBJ1-2; 7 bases are a match to TRBD1. The CDR3 runs to 15 residues. The V gene end was trimmed by 1 base and the J gene end by 4 bases; junction bases not matched to a gene: 6. Per the germline V gene, CDR1 is LGHNA and CDR2 is YSLEER. This CDR3 is CASSQGVWDSYGYTF. CDR3 nucleotide sequence: TGCGCCAGCAGCCAAGGGGTATGGGACAGCTATGGCTACACCTTC.

This clonotype has only a few counts. V usage is TRBV20-1 and J usage is TRBJ2-7; 10 bases match TRBD2. Germline V gene data show CDR1 as DFQATT and CDR2 as SNEGSKA (reference sequence). The CDR3 loop spans 16 amino acids. V lost 5 bases and J lost 0; bases outside the gene matches: 10. In nucleotides, the CDR3 is TGCAGTGCTGGCGACCCGGGACTAGCGTCCTCCTACGAGCAGTACTTC. Protein product: CSAGDPGLASSYEQYF.

This clonotype was counted only a few times. The V call is TRBV5-1, the J call TRBJ2-7; D may correspond to TRBD1 or TRBD2 (5 bases each). Germline assignment: CDR1 SGHRS and CDR2 YFSETQ. The CDR3 extends over 12 amino acids. V was trimmed by 2 bases and J by 6 bases, leaving 9 bases between them. Written as DNA, the CDR3 is TGCGCCAGCAGCTTTCCGAGGGGCGAGCAGTACTTC. It translates to CASSFPRGEQYF.

This clonotype was picked up a small number of times. This chain links TRBV7-2 with TRBJ2-3; TRBD2 aligns across 7 bases. V was pared by 5 bases and J by 2 bases, with 4 bases of the junction left unmatched. The V gene's germline CDR1 is SGHTA and CDR2 FQGNSA. This CDR3 has 14 residues. The CDR3 here is CASSNRDYTDTQYF. The CDR3 DNA reads TGTGCCAGCAGCAACCGGGACTACACAGATACGCAGTATTTT.

The chain joins TRBV20-1 to TRBJ2-1; D may be TRBD1 (5 bases). This CDR3 is 15 amino acids long. V was clipped by 3 bases and J by 0 bases, with 12 bases between them. Germline-derived CDR1 and CDR2 are DFQATT and SNEGSKA (reference sequence). Here the CDR3 DNA reads TGCAGTGCTAGTTCAGGGCAGGGCTCCTACAATGAGCAGTTCTTC. Amino acid sequence: CSASSGQGSYNEQFF.

This clonotype has a single count. The J gene is TRBJ2-3, the V gene TRBV5-6; tentative D call: TRBD1 (5 bases). V lost 5 bases and J 4 bases, leaving 20 bases between the germline ends. CDR3 size: 16 residues. Germline assignment: CDR1 SGHDT and CDR2 YYEEEE. CDR3 nucleotide sequence: TGTGCCAGCAGAGGAGATGAACACTGGGGCTCAGATACGCAGTATTTT. Translating gives CASRGDEHWGSDTQYF.

The chain links TRBV5-1 to TRBJ2-4; either TRBD1 or TRBD2 may supply D (5 bases each). CDR3 length: 15 amino acids. Trimming took 4 bases from V and 0 from J, leaving 11 bases between them. The germline CDR1 and CDR2 sequences are SGHRS and YFSETQ. The CDR3 sequence: CASSPGAVAKNIQYF. The CDR3 DNA follows: TGCGCCAGCAGCCCCGGGGCCGTAGCCAAAAACATTCAGTACTTC.

The chain is built from TRBV4-1 and TRBJ2-3, with TRBD2 identical over 9 bases. The ends lost 0 bases at V and 2 bases at J; junction bases unmatched: 6. Germline V gene data show CDR1 as MGHRA and CDR2 as YSYEKL. This CDR3 region has 17 residues. The CDR3 nucleotides are TGCGCCAGCAGCCAAGATTCGAGCGGGGGGATCACAGATACGCAGTATTTT. Protein product: CASSQDSSGGITDTQYF.

This clonotype came up a few times. The chain employs TRBV3-1 and TRBJ2-1; unclear D gene. The CDR3 sequence is 16 residues long. V dropped 3 bases and J dropped 0 bases, with 12 bases sitting between them. CDR1 is LGHDT and CDR2 is YNNKEL in the germline V gene (reference sequence). The CDR3 reads CASSHQPGLSYNEQFF. The DNA of the CDR3 is TGTGCCAGCAGCCACCAACCGGGCCTCTCCTACAATGAGCAGTTCTTC.

This chain uses TRBV25-1 with TRBJ1-2; TRBD1 might be the D (5 bases). The CDR3 extends over 16 amino acids. V shed 5 bases and J shed 8 bases, with 24 bases lying between them. Germline V gene data show CDR1 as MGHDK and CDR2 as SYGVNS. The CDR3 spells CASSRGMGPNDGGYTF. CDR3 DNA: TGTGCCAGCAGTCGAGGTATGGGACCTAACGATGGAGGCTACACCTTC.

V usage is TRBV6-2 or TRBV6-3 and J usage is TRBJ2-1; D unresolved. Germline V gene lookup returns CDR1 MNHEY and CDR2 SVGEGT. V lost 3 bases and J 6 bases, leaving 6 bases between the germline ends. This CDR3 region has 12 residues. This CDR3 reads CASSYIANEQFF. The CDR3 region has the DNA TGTGCCAGCAGTTATATAGCCAATGAGCAGTTCTTC.

The CDR3 DNA reads as TGTGCCACCAGCAGGAGCGGGAGGGCTAAAGACGAGCAGTACTTC. The encoded protein is CATSRSGRAKDEQYF. The rearrangement links TRBV15 to TRBJ2-5, with 10 bases that match TRBD2. The J call may be in error: the DNA end matches TRBJ2-7 better. The CDR3 is 15 residues long. Germline lookup yields CDR1 LNHNV and CDR2 YYDKDF (reference sequence).

The gene calls are TRBV20-1 and TRBJ2-5; D call uncertain. Trimming removed 6 bases from V and 6 bases from J, with 17 bases in between. Germline loops: CDR1 DFQATT, CDR2 SNEGSKA (reference sequence). The CDR3 covers 13 residues. The chain's CDR3 is CSAHPDASKTQYF. As DNA, the CDR3 is TGCAGTGCACACCCAGACGCCTCCAAGACCCAGTACTTC.

This clonotype was recorded a few times. The rearrangement links TRBV20-1 to TRBJ2-6; weak D call: TRBD2 (5 bases). V lost 6 bases and J lost 3, with 15 bases in between. CDR3 size: 15 residues. Germline V gives CDR1 DFQATT, CDR2 SNEGSKA (reference sequence). CDR3 DNA: TGCAGTGCCCGTGGCCTAGCCCGTGGGGCCAACGTCCTGACTTTC. Its protein is CSARGLARGANVLTF.

The V and J genes are TRBV6-2 or TRBV6-3 and TRBJ2-6; 9 positions agree with TRBD1. The J segment lost 2 bases and the V segment lost 7 bases, leaving 9 bases of the junction unmatched. CDR1 is MNHEY and CDR2 is SVGEGT in the germline V gene. This CDR3 region has 17 residues. The CDR3 region has the DNA TGTGCCAGCATCTTCCGGGACAGGGAAGCTGGGGCCAACGTCCTGACTTTC. Translated, it gives CASIFRDREAGANVLTF.

There are a few counts of this clonotype. The chain carries TRBV4-2 and TRBJ2-7; 11 nucleotides align to TRBD1. The CDR3 contains 16 residues. From germline, CDR1 is LGHNA and CDR2 YNFKEQ. Trimming removed 0 bases from V and 7 bases from J; junction bases left unmatched: 8. CDR3 sequence: CASSQEGTGGGNEQYF. CDR3 sequence (DNA): TGTGCCAGCAGCCAAGAGGGGACAGGGGGTGGCAATGAGCAGTACTTC.

The chain links TRBV6-2 or TRBV6-3 to TRBJ1-6; D not resolved. The germline V gene has CDR1 MNHEY and CDR2 SVGEGT. This CDR3 has 15 amino acids. Deletions cut 2 bases from V and 15 bases from J, with 20 bases between. Here the CDR3 reads CASSYPDAGSGRLHF. In nucleotides, the CDR3 is TGTGCCAGCAGTTACCCGGATGCGGGCTCTGGGCGCCTCCACTTT.

In regard to this clonotype: The junction and the germline gene differ at one end; a read error may be behind it. The chain couples TRBV27 to TRBJ2-2; D perhaps matches TRBD2 (5 bases). CDR3 size: 15 residues. Germline values: CDR1 MNHEY, CDR2 SMNVEV (reference sequence). This CDR3 reads CAGSWSNRRSGELFF. DNA for the CDR3: TGTGCCGGCAGTTGGTCAAACCGGAGGTCCGGGGAGCTGTTTTTT.

The chain combines TRBV14 with TRBJ1-6, with D perhaps matching TRBD1 (5 bases). The CDR3 consists of 13 residues. The germline CDR1 and CDR2 sequences are SGHDN and FVKESK. The ends were cut back, 4 bases at V and 8 bases at J, with 9 bases in the middle. This chain's CDR3 is CASSLTRDSPLHF. CDR3 DNA: TGTGCCAGCAGCCTCACCAGGGATTCACCCCTCCACTTT.

J is TRBJ1-3 and V is TRBV28; D not certain. Germline loops: CDR1 MDHEN, CDR2 SYDVKM. The CDR3 length is 15 residues. V was trimmed by 1 base and J by 2 bases, leaving 9 bases between them. Here the CDR3 DNA reads TGTGCCAGCAGTTTATTGGGGTTCGCTGGAAACACCATATATTTT. The encoded protein is CASSLLGFAGNTIYF. Drawing the rest from reference TRBV28 and TRBJ1-3, the complete variable domain is DVKVTQSSRYLVKRTGEKVFLECVQDMDHENMFWYRQDPGLGLRLIYFSYDVKMKEKGDIPEGYSVSREKKERFSLILESASTNQTSMYLCASSLLGFAGNTIYFGEGSWLTVV.

This chain links TRBV29-1 with TRBJ2-5; D is unresolved. Trimming removed 2 bases at V and 11 bases at J, with 21 bases between. The CDR3 is 14 residues long. Germline V gene sequence: CDR1 SQVTM, CDR2 ANQGSEA. CDR3 region: CSVEKPLRYNEQYF. CDR3 nucleotide sequence: TGCAGCGTTGAAAAACCCCTCAGGTACAATGAGCAGTACTTC.

The V call is TRBV2, the J call TRBJ1-6; D is possibly TRBD1 (6 bases). V lost 7 bases to trimming and J lost 8 bases, with 15 bases between them. Germline assignment: CDR1 SNHLY and CDR2 FYNNEI. The CDR3 loop spans 14 amino acids. This chain's CDR3 is CASKQGDGYSPLHF. CDR3 nucleotides: TGTGCCAGCAAACAGGGCGACGGGTATTCACCCCTCCACTTT.

This clonotype appeared a few times. The rearrangement uses TRBV20-1 and TRBJ1-5; a weak D match, TRBD1 (6 bases). CDR1 DFQATT and CDR2 SNEGSKA come from the germline V gene (reference sequence). CDR3 length: 14 amino acids. The V gene lost 6 bases and the J gene lost 3 bases, with 15 bases spanning the gap. The CDR3 is CSADKGGNNQPQHF. The CDR3 DNA is TGCAGTGCCGACAAGGGGGGGAACAATCAGCCCCAGCATTTT.

The CDR3 nucleotides are TGCGCCAGCAGTGAGTCTTCCAGGGGGACTGAAGCTTTCTTT. As protein: CASSESSRGTEAFF. The chain combines TRBV10-1 with TRBJ1-1, with 7 bases fitting TRBD1. Germline values: CDR1 WNHNN, CDR2 SYGVQD (reference sequence). The length of the CDR3 is 14 residues. Trimming cost V 0 bases and J 5 bases; bases outside gene matches: 3.

This clonotype appeared a few times. The rearrangement joins TRBV7-2 to TRBJ2-1; D perhaps matches TRBD1 (6 bases). Trimming cost V 6 bases and J 4 bases, with 16 bases left between them. Germline V gene data show CDR1 as SGHTA and CDR2 as FQGNSA. CDR3 length: 15 residues. The CDR3 loop reads CASRPTGTTYNEQFF. The CDR3 bases are TGTGCCAGCAGACCGACCGGGACAACTTACAATGAGCAGTTCTTC.